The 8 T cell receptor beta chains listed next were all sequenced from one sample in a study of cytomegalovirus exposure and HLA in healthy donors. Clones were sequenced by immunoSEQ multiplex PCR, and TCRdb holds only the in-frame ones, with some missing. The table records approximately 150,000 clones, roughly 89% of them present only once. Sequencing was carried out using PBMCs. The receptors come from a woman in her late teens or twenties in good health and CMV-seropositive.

CDR3 in amino acids: CASRAGPLYEQYF. In DNA form, the CDR3 reads TGTGCCAGCAGAGCGGGGCCTCTTTACGAGCAGTACTTC. J is TRBJ2-7 and V is TRBV28; 7 bases are a match to TRBD2. The CDR3 length is 13 residues. Per germline, CDR1 MDHEN and CDR2 SYDVKM. With V trimmed by 6 bases and J by 4 bases, 6 bases remained unmatched.

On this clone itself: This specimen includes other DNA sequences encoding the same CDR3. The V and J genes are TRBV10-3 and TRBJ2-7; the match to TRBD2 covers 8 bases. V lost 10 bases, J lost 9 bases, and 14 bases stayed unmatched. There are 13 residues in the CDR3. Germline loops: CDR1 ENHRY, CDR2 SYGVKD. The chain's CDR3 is CATIEPGLEVQYF. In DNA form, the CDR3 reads TGTGCCACCATCGAACCGGGACTAGAAGTGCAGTACTTC.

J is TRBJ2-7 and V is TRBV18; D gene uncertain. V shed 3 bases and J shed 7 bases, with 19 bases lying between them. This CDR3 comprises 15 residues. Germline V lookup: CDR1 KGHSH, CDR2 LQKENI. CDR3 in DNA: TGTGCCAGCTCACCTCCCGCCGCCATTTTGAGGGAGCAGTACTTC. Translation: CASSPPAAILREQYF.

CDR3 in DNA: TGCGCCAGCAGCCAAGATACGGGGGTCTACGAGCAGTACTTC. Its protein is CASSQDTGVYEQYF. This chain uses TRBV4-1 with TRBJ2-7; tentatively, D is TRBD2 (6 bases). Germline V lookup: CDR1 MGHRA, CDR2 YSYEKL. V shed 0 bases and J shed 3 bases, with 9 bases lying between them. CDR3 size: 14 residues.

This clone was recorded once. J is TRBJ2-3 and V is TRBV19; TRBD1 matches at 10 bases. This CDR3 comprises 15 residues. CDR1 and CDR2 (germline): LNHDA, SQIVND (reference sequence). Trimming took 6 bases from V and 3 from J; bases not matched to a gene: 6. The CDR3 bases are TGTGCCAGTAGCTCGACAGGGGGCGCGACAGATACGCAGTATTTT. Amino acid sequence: CASSSTGGATDTQYF.

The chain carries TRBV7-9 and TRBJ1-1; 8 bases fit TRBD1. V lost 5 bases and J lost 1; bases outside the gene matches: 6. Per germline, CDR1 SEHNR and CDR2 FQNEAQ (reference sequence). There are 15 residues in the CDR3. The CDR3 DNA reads TGTGCCAGCAGCCCCGGACAGGGCCCGAACACTGAAGCTTTCTTT. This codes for CASSPGQGPNTEAFF.

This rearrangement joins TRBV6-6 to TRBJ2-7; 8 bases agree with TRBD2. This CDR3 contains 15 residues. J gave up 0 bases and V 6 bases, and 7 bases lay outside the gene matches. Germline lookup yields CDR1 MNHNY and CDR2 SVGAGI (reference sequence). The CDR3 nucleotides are TGTGCCAGCAGACTAACTAGCGGTGGCTCCTACGAGCAGTACTTC. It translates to CASRLTSGGSYEQYF.

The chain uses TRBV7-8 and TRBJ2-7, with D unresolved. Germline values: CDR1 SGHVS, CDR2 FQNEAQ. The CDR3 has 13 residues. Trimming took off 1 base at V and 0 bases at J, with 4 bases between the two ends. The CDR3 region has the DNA TGTGCCAGCAGCTTAGGACACTCCTACGAGCAGTACTTC. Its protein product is CASSLGHSYEQYF.